These 17 T cell receptor beta chains were sequenced from one sample in a study of blood T cell repertoires in COVID-19 (TCRdb year 2020). Receptors were amplified or captured by the immunoSEQ multiplex PCR assay. Here the immuneACCESS table is served through TCRdb, limited to in-frame sequences with V and J called. Missing clones are a known gap in these copies; in checked studies unresolved V genes cover under half, and the rest lacks a known reason. This sample gives 200,000 to 250,000 clones in total; 80% to 85% of them show up just once. The ten largest account for roughly 5% of the sample. The material sequenced was peripheral blood. These receptors originate from a woman aged 55-75 years who had recovered from COVID-19.

The J gene is TRBJ2-1, the V gene TRBV20-1; D ambiguous. The CDR3 has 10 amino acids. Germline loops: CDR1 DFQATT, CDR2 SNEGSKA (reference sequence). V was shortened by 6 bases and J by 8 bases, with 8 bases between the two germline ends. The chain's CDR3 is CSAFRDEQFF. The CDR3 DNA is TGCAGTGCATTTCGCGATGAGCAGTTCTTC.

V and J are TRBV25-1 and TRBJ2-1, with 7 bases lining up with TRBD2. This CDR3 has 14 residues. After removal of 4 bases from V and 8 bases from J, the junction contained 8 bases not matched to a gene. Germline assignment: CDR1 MGHDK and CDR2 SYGVNS. The CDR3 DNA is TGTGCCAGCAGTGTAGCGGGCGCTTTGGATGAGCAGTTCTTC. It yields the protein CASSVAGALDEQFF.

The V call is TRBV27, the J call TRBJ2-5; 12 bases match TRBD2. Trimming took 6 bases from V and 13 from J; bases not matched to a gene: 9. Germline V gives CDR1 MNHEY, CDR2 SMNVEV (reference sequence). The CDR3 is made up of 13 amino acids. The CDR3 loop reads CASRWLAGGELYF. DNA for the CDR3: TGTGCCAGCAGGTGGCTAGCGGGGGGGGAGTTGTACTTC.

The chain couples TRBV5-6 to TRBJ2-7, with 8 positions matching TRBD1. Germline assignment: CDR1 SGHDT and CDR2 YYEEEE. The V and J ends lost 3 bases and 6 bases, in that order; junction bases with no gene match: 5. This CDR3 spans 13 amino acids. The CDR3 protein is CASSSRQGPEQYF. CDR3 DNA sequence: TGTGCCAGCAGCTCACGACAGGGGCCCGAGCAGTACTTC.

J is TRBJ1-4 and V is TRBV7-2, with 10 positions matching TRBD1. This CDR3 region has 16 residues. The ends lost 5 bases at V and 0 bases at J; junction bases unmatched: 3. The germline V gene encodes CDR1 SGHTA and CDR2 FQGNSA. The CDR3 reads CASSQGTGATNEKLFF. The CDR3 bases are TGTGCCAGCAGCCAAGGGACAGGGGCAACTAATGAAAAACTGTTTTTT.

This rearrangement joins TRBV3-1 (or the pseudogene TRBV3-2) to TRBJ1-2; a weak D match, TRBD1 (6 bases). CDR1 LGHDT and CDR2 YNNKEL come from the germline V gene (reference sequence). V was pared by 4 bases and J by 4 bases, with 13 bases between. This CDR3 contains 14 residues. CDR3 residues: CASSPQGWGYGYTF. DNA for the CDR3: TGTGCCAGCAGCCCTCAGGGGTGGGGCTATGGCTACACCTTC.

The chain recombines TRBV6-2 or TRBV6-3 with TRBJ1-5; D call uncertain. V was clipped by 1 base and J by 7 bases, with 8 bases between them. Germline V gene sequence: CDR1 MNHEY, CDR2 SVGEGT. This CDR3 region has 13 residues. This CDR3 reads CASSYWQVQPQHF. For the CDR3, the DNA is TGTGCCAGCAGTTACTGGCAGGTCCAGCCCCAGCATTTT.

The V and J genes are TRBV14 and TRBJ1-6; D is undetermined. Trimming shortened V by 4 bases and J by 9 bases, and 19 bases separated the two germline ends. The CDR3 is made up of 16 amino acids. The germline V gene has CDR1 SGHDN and CDR2 FVKESK. CDR3 protein: CASSRLGPPGSSPLHF. CDR3 in DNA: TGTGCCAGCAGCCGCCTTGGGCCTCCTGGCAGTTCACCCCTCCACTTT.

This chain uses TRBV15 with TRBJ1-1; 7 bases match TRBD1. This CDR3 has 14 amino acids. Germline-derived CDR1 and CDR2 are LNHNV and YYDKDF (reference sequence). J gave up 6 bases and V 3 bases, and 7 bases lay outside the gene matches. The CDR3 region has the DNA TGTGCCACCAGCAGTGCCAGGGGGAGCGCTGAAGCTTTCTTT. It is translated as CATSSARGSAEAFF.

The chain links TRBV30 to TRBJ2-2; 10 nucleotides match TRBD1. CDR3 length equals 16 residues. Germline CDR1 GTSNPN, CDR2 SVGIG (reference sequence). The V gene end was trimmed by 3 bases and the J gene end by 2 bases; junction bases not matched to a gene: 6. CDR3 residues: CAWRPRDRGNTGELFF. CDR3 DNA: TGTGCCTGGAGGCCCCGGGACAGGGGTAACACCGGGGAGCTGTTTTTT.

The genes are TRBV3-1 (or the pseudogene TRBV3-2) and TRBJ1-1, with TRBD1 matching 10 bases. CDR3 length: 13 amino acids. J gave up 4 bases and V 7 bases, and 3 bases lay outside the gene matches. CDR1 and CDR2 (germline): LGHDT, YNNKEL (reference sequence). CDR3 DNA sequence: TGTGCCAGCATGAGACAGGGGGCCACTGAAGCTTTCTTT. It yields the protein CASMRQGATEAFF.

The rearrangement uses TRBV5-1 and TRBJ1-2, with 12 bases that match TRBD1. The CDR3 is made up of 17 amino acids. Germline CDR1 and CDR2: SGHRS and YFSETQ. Germline trimming cut 2 bases from V and 1 base from J; bases unmatched to any gene: 6. The CDR3 loop reads CASSLGDRGPFNYGYTF. CDR3 nucleotide sequence: TGCGCCAGCAGCTTAGGGGACAGGGGGCCATTTAACTATGGCTACACCTTC.

V and J are TRBV4-1 and TRBJ1-1; no clear D. CDR3 length: 13 residues. V was pared by 2 bases and J by 6 bases, with 10 bases between. CDR1 and CDR2 (germline): MGHRA, YSYEKL. CDR3 DNA sequence: TGCGCCAGCAGCCAACCGGGAAGGGCTGAAGCTTTCTTT. It codes for CASSQPGRAEAFF.

V and J are TRBV6-5 and TRBJ1-1, with D hard to call. V was cut by 0 bases and J by 0 bases, with 8 bases left in between. Germline V gene sequence: CDR1 MNHEY, CDR2 SVGAGI. There are 15 residues in the CDR3. CDR3 region: CASSYSRQLNTEAFF. In DNA, the CDR3 is TGTGCCAGCAGTTACTCGCGGCAGCTGAACACTGAAGCTTTCTTT.

This clone has more than one count but fewer than ten. The J gene is TRBJ1-2, the V gene TRBV4-1; D not resolved. The CDR3 totals 14 residues. CDR1 is MGHRA, CDR2 YSYEKL, per germline. The ends were cut back, 2 bases at V and 8 bases at J, with 15 bases in the middle. DNA of the CDR3: TGCGCCAGCAGCCAAATAGGATCGGGGAACGGCTACACCTTC. Its protein is CASSQIGSGNGYTF.

The rearrangement uses TRBV2 and TRBJ2-3; TRBD2 matches at 10 bases. CDR1 and CDR2 from the germline V gene are SNHLY and FYNNEI. The CDR3 contains 16 residues. The trim removed 6 bases at V and 0 bases at J, leaving 6 bases unmatched. The CDR3: CASSLLAGTSTDTQYF. Written as DNA, the CDR3 is TGTGCCAGCAGCCTACTAGCGGGGACTAGCACAGATACGCAGTATTTT. Full variable domain (rest looked up from reference TRBV2 and TRBJ2-3): EPEVTQTPSHQVTQMGQEVILRCVPISNHLYFYWYRQILGQKVEFLVSFYNNEISEKSEIFDDQFSVERPDGSNFTLKIRSTKLEDSAMYFCASSLLAGTSTDTQYFGPGTRLTVL.

This clone was counted only a few times. The chain recombines TRBV5-1 with TRBJ1-3; no definite D call. The CDR3 loop spans 13 amino acids. Germline-derived CDR1 and CDR2 are SGHRS and YFSETQ. V was shortened by 4 bases and J by 0 bases, with 5 bases between the two germline ends. This chain's CDR3 is CASSGDSGNTIYF. The CDR3 DNA reads TGCGCCAGCAGCGGAGACTCTGGAAACACCATATATTTT.